A selection of T cell receptor beta chains follows, all from one sample in a study of identical twins. A single record per CDR3 protein comes from TCRdb applying MiXCR to the 5' RACE reads. The sample includes 700,000 to 950,000 distinct CDR3 sequences, around 12% of them seen just once. This sample also belongs to another study, concerning yellow fever vaccine responses in identical twins.

Sequencing was done on a sample of PBMCs. The receptors derive from a woman aged 18-35 years in good health. Each CDR3 is given with its conserved first and last residue. D genes are given only for firm matches. Rows give clone size only sometimes, using once, few, many, or a class for an expanded clone.

clone size	D gene	V gene	J gene	CDR3 length	CDR3 DNA	CDR3 protein
few	.	TRBV28	TRBJ2-7	16	TGTGCCAGCAGTCCGCCGAGGGGGGCTTTATCCTCCGAGCAGTACTTC	CASSPPRGALSSEQYF
few	TRBD1	TRBV29-1	TRBJ1-1	14	TGCAGCGTTGGGGCAGGGGGCCGGGTGACTGAAGCTTTCTTT	CSVGAGGRVTEAFF
many	TRBD2	TRBV6-2/TRBV6-3	TRBJ2-3	16	TGTGCCAGCAGTAAGATAGCGGGGGCCGGCACAGATACGCAGTATTTT	CASSKIAGAGTDTQYF
.	.	TRBV10-3	TRBJ1-2	15	TGTGCCATCAGTGAGCGGGGTGGAGGGACGGATGGCTACACCTTC	CAISERGGGTDGYTF
.	TRBD2	TRBV6-1	TRBJ2-7	15	TGTGCCAGCAGTCGAATGGCTAGCGGAAACTACGAGCAGTACTTC	CASSRMASGNYEQYF
few	TRBD1	TRBV4-2	TRBJ1-1	16	TGTGCCAGCAGCCAAGATAGGACAGGGACAGACACTGAAGCTTTCTTT	CASSQDRTGTDTEAFF
few	.	TRBV4-1	TRBJ2-5	16	TGCGCCAGCAGCCAAGTGGGTAGTGGGGGCCAAGAGACCCAGTACTTC	CASSQVGSGGQETQYF
many	TRBD2	TRBV12-3/TRBV12-4	TRBJ2-2	16	TGTGCCAGCAGGCCCCCACTAGCGGGAGAGGTCGGGGAGCTGTTTTTT	CASRPPLAGEVGELFF
.	.	TRBV7-9	TRBJ1-2	16	TGTGCCAGCAGCAAAGATGAGGGGCTCCGAAACTATGGCTACACCTTC	CASSKDEGLRNYGYTF
few	TRBD2	TRBV6-4	TRBJ2-1	15	TGTGCCAGCAGTGACCCTAGCGGGGTCGGGAATGAGCAGTTCTTC	CASSDPSGVGNEQFF
.	.	TRBV28	TRBJ1-1	13	TGTGCCAGCATGACCCCACAGGACTCCCAGGATTGCTTT	CASMTPQDSQDCF
many	TRBD2	TRBV10-3	TRBJ2-1	16	TGTGCCATCAGTGACGGGCGGGGGAGAGGCTATAATGAGCAGTTCTTC	CAISDGRGRGYNEQFF
.	TRBD1	TRBV3-1	TRBJ1-3	15	TGTGCCAGCAGCCCCGGGTCAGGGGGCGGAAACACCATATATTTT	CASSPGSGGGNTIYF
few	.	TRBV6-4	TRBJ1-1	13	TGTGCCAGCATGAAGGGATGGAACACTGAAGCTTTCTTT	CASMKGWNTEAFF
.	.	TRBV6-1	TRBJ1-5	16	TGTGCCAGCTCCTCGAAGGAACAGCGATTTGATCAGCCCCAGCATTTT	CASSSKEQRFDQPQHF
few	.	TRBV7-2	TRBJ1-5	15	TGTGCCAGCAGCCCTCTGGGGGCTAGCAATCAGCCCCAGCATTTT	CASSPLGASNQPQHF
few	.	TRBV5-1	TRBJ1-6	15	TGCGCCAGCAGCTTGGCCGGGGACCAGCCTTCACCCCTCCACTTT	CASSLAGDQPSPLHF
.	.	TRBV6-5	TRBJ1-1	12	TGTGCCACCAAATCCCGGGTGGGTGAAGCTTTCTTT	CATKSRVGEAFF
.	.	TRBV15	TRBJ1-2	14	TGTGCCACCAGCAGAGATTTTGGAGTCTATGGCTACACCTTC	CATSRDFGVYGYTF
many	.	TRBV5-1	TRBJ2-7	14	TGCGCCAGCAGGAGACTAGACCTTGACTACGAGCAGTACTTC	CASRRLDLDYEQYF
few	TRBD1	TRBV7-8	TRBJ2-3	14	TGTGCCAGCAGCGAGGACAGGGGGTCAGATACGCAGTATTTT	CASSEDRGSDTQYF
few	.	TRBV6-1	TRBJ2-3	13	TGTGCCAGCAGGGGCCTGCCCACAGATACGCAGTATTTT	CASRGLPTDTQYF
few	.	TRBV5-1	TRBJ2-7	13	TGCGCCAGCAGCTTCCCGGGGACCTACGAGCAGTACTTC	CASSFPGTYEQYF
.	TRBD2	TRBV2	TRBJ2-1	15	TGTGCCAGCGGTGGGGTTAGCGGGAGTACCTCTGAGCAGTTCTTC	CASGGVSGSTSEQFF
few	.	TRBV7-9	TRBJ2-1	14	TGTGCCAGGGAACCCCTAGACTCCTACAATGAGCAGTTCTTC	CAREPLDSYNEQFF
few	.	TRBV12-3/TRBV12-4	TRBJ1-6	13	TGTGCCAGCAGTTTGGGGTTGGTTTCACCCCTCCACTTT	CASSLGLVSPLHF
.	TRBD1	TRBV27	TRBJ1-5	15	TGTGCCAGCAGTTTGGACGGACAGGTAAATCAGCCCCAGCATTTT	CASSLDGQVNQPQHF
.	TRBD2	TRBV5-1	TRBJ2-1	17	TGCGCCAGCAGCCCGCTAGCGGGGGACTTCTCCTACAATGAGCAGTTCTTC	CASSPLAGDFSYNEQFF
.	TRBD2	TRBV12-3/TRBV12-4	TRBJ2-1	17	TGTACCATCTGCCGAAAACAACTAGCGAGCTTAGGGAATGAGCAGTTCTTC	CTICRKQLASLGNEQFF
few	.	TRBV12-3/TRBV12-4	TRBJ1-5	12	TGTGCCAGCAGTTGGCCGACCGAGCCCCAGCATTTT	CASSWPTEPQHF
many	.	TRBV28	TRBJ1-2	13	TGTGCCAGCAGCCCTGGACTTGTCTATGGCTACACCTTC	CASSPGLVYGYTF
many	.	TRBV24-1	TRBJ2-1	17	TGTGCCACCAGTGATTTGCAGGTGTCAGGGGCCTACAATGAGCAGTTCTTC	CATSDLQVSGAYNEQFF
many	.	TRBV3-1	TRBJ2-1	16	TGTGCCAGCAGCCAAGATTTCAGCGAGTCCTACAATGAGCAGTTCTTC	CASSQDFSESYNEQFF
.	.	TRBV7-2	TRBJ2-7	13	TGTGCCAGCAGCCCAATAGCGGCGGGGGAGCAGTACTTC	CASSPIAAGEQYF
.	.	TRBV27	TRBJ2-1	15	TGTGCCAGCGCCTTGTATAGTAGCTCCTACAATGAGCAGTTCTTC	CASALYSSSYNEQFF
few	TRBD2	TRBV6-1	TRBJ2-3	15	TGTGCCAGCAGTACCGCGGGACTAGCGTTTGATACGCAGTATTTT	CASSTAGLAFDTQYF
few	TRBD1	TRBV20-1	TRBJ1-2	13	TGCAGTGCAGGACAGGGGGCCGGGTATGGCTACACCTTC	CSAGQGAGYGYTF
few	TRBD2	TRBV4-2	TRBJ2-1	22	TGTGCCAGCAGCCAAGATCCGGGTGGGCGACTAGCGGGAGGGCCGCCCTACAATGAGCAGTTCTTC	CASSQDPGGRLAGGPPYNEQFF
.	.	TRBV10-3	TRBJ1-1	15	TGTGCCATCAGTGACAGGGGATCTAGGAACACTGAAGCTTTCTTT	CAISDRGSRNTEAFF
.	.	TRBV28	TRBJ1-1	16	TGTGCCAGCAGTTTGGTTGGGGGCGAGGTGCGCACTGAAGCTTTCTTT	CASSLVGGEVRTEAFF
.	TRBD1	TRBV10-2	TRBJ1-6	14	TGCGCCAGCAAACCGGGACAGCTTAATTCACCCCTCCACTTT	CASKPGQLNSPLHF
.	TRBD2	TRBV6-1	TRBJ2-1	15	TGTGCCAGCAGCCGGACTAGCGGGGAATACAATGAGCAGTTCTTC	CASSRTSGEYNEQFF
few	.	TRBV7-7	TRBJ1-4	13	TGTGCCAGCAGCGTTACGAGAGGCGAAAAACTGTTTTTT	CASSVTRGEKLFF
.	.	TRBV29-1	TRBJ2-2	14	TGCAGCGTTGACCAGGGGCCCAACACCGGGGAGCTGTTTTTT	CSVDQGPNTGELFF
few	.	TRBV2	TRBJ2-1	14	TGTGCCAGCTCACAGAGGGGGATGCTGGATGAGCAGTTCTTC	CASSQRGMLDEQFF
few	.	TRBV3-1	TRBJ2-1	15	TGTGCCAGCAGCCCACAGGGAGGGGCCCTCGGGGAGCAGTTCTTC	CASSPQGGALGEQFF
.	.	TRBV21-1	TRBJ2-7	17	TGTGCCAGCAGCAAAGGGACTAGCGGGAGCAAGCCCGTGGTGCAGTACTTC	CASSKGTSGSKPVVQYF
many	.	TRBV6-2/TRBV6-3	TRBJ2-6	14	TGTGCCAGCAGTGGCTATTCTGGGGCCAACGTCCTGACTTTC	CASSGYSGANVLTF
few	TRBD1	TRBV12-3/TRBV12-4	TRBJ1-1	10	TGTGCCAGCGGACAGGGGGAAGCTTTCTTT	CASGQGEAFF
few	TRBD2	TRBV11-2	TRBJ2-1	19	TGTGCCAGCAGCCCCCGGACTAGCGGGGGGCCCGGCTCCTACAATGAGCAGTTCTTC	CASSPRTSGGPGSYNEQFF
few	TRBD1	TRBV5-1	TRBJ1-2	15	TGCGCCAGCAGCCCTAGACAGGGAACTAACTATGGCTACACCTTC	CASSPRQGTNYGYTF
.	.	TRBV29-1	TRBJ1-2	11	TGCAGCGCCGGCGAGAACTATGGCTACACCTTC	CSAGENYGYTF
few	.	TRBV3-1	TRBJ2-1	12	TGTGCCAGCAGCCATACAGGGTTTGAGCAGTTCTTC	CASSHTGFEQFF
few	TRBD2	TRBV4-1	TRBJ2-3	17	TGCGCCAGCAGCCACTCCCGGCTGGGGGAGGGCTCAGATACGCAGTATTTT	CASSHSRLGEGSDTQYF
few	TRBD2	TRBV7-2	TRBJ2-7	15	TGTGCCAGCAGCTTAGCATACAGCGGGAGCTACGAGCAGTACTTC	CASSLAYSGSYEQYF
few	TRBD2	TRBV19	TRBJ2-3	16	TGTGCCAGTAGCGGACTAGCGGGAACTAGCACAGATACGCAGTATTTT	CASSGLAGTSTDTQYF
few	TRBD1	TRBV7-8	TRBJ2-2	17	TGTGCCAGCAGCTTAGCGGGACAGGGCTCTTACACCGGGGAGCTGTTTTTT	CASSLAGQGSYTGELFF
.	TRBD2	TRBV5-1	TRBJ2-1	15	TGCGCCAGCAGCCCCCGGGGTAGCGGGGTTAATGAGCAGTTCTTC	CASSPRGSGVNEQFF
.	TRBD2	TRBV7-3	TRBJ2-1	16	TGTGCCAGCAGTGCGGGACTAGCGGGGCCCTACAATGAGCAGTTCTTC	CASSAGLAGPYNEQFF